This is a list of T cell receptor beta chains from one sample in a study of PD-L1 blockade in urothelial cancer. Sequencing used immunoSEQ multiplex PCR; TCRdb keeps in-frame clones, though not all of them. In the table there are roughly 77,000 clones, roughly 84% of which are singletons. Sequenced here: PBMCs, sampled around atezolizumab (anti-PD-L1) treatment. Every receptor here comes from a woman in her 70s with urothelial cancer. Both conserved end residues are part of each CDR3. Fields, in order: D gene, J gene, V gene, clone size, CDR3 DNA, CDR3 protein. The D gene is left open where the match is weak. Part of the rows lack a size; the others show once, few, many or a class for expanded clones.

d_gene: .; j_gene: TRBJ2-5; v_gene: TRBV7-2; abundance: .; CDR3nt: TGTGCCAGCAGCTCCTTGAGGGAGACCCAGTACTTC; CDR3aa: CASSSLRETQYF
d_gene: .; j_gene: TRBJ1-4; v_gene: TRBV5-4; abundance: .; CDR3nt: TGTGCCAGCACCAAAAGAGGGAGGGGTGCAACTAATGAAAAACTGTTTTTT; CDR3aa: CASTKRGRGATNEKLFF
d_gene: .; j_gene: TRBJ1-3; v_gene: TRBV5-4; abundance: .; CDR3nt: TGTGCCAGCAGCTTGGAGGAGGGCCTTAACACCATATATTTT; CDR3aa: CASSLEEGLNTIYF
d_gene: TRBD2; j_gene: TRBJ2-7; v_gene: TRBV19; abundance: .; CDR3nt: TGTGCCAGTAGTATAGATTTCCGCACTAGCGACTCCTACGAGCAGTACTTC; CDR3aa: CASSIDFRTSDSYEQYF
d_gene: .; j_gene: TRBJ1-2; v_gene: TRBV2; abundance: .; CDR3nt: TGTGCCAGCGGGGGAGGGTCCTATGGCTACACCTTC; CDR3aa: CASGGGSYGYTF
d_gene: .; j_gene: TRBJ2-7; v_gene: TRBV5-1; abundance: .; CDR3nt: TGCGCCAGCAGCTTGGATTCTGAGGTACCCTACGAGCAGTACTTC; CDR3aa: CASSLDSEVPYEQYF
d_gene: .; j_gene: TRBJ2-6; v_gene: TRBV6-5; abundance: .; CDR3nt: TGTGCCAGCAGGCGCAGGGCTGGGGGGGCCAACGTCCTGACTTTC; CDR3aa: CASRRRAGGANVLTF
d_gene: .; j_gene: TRBJ2-7; v_gene: TRBV20-1; abundance: once; CDR3nt: TGCAGTGCTAGATCATCCTACGAGCAGTACTTC; CDR3aa: CSARSSYEQYF
d_gene: .; j_gene: TRBJ2-3; v_gene: TRBV7-2; abundance: .; CDR3nt: TGTGCCAGCAGCTTTGTTCCCGGACTCACAGATACGCAGTATTTT; CDR3aa: CASSFVPGLTDTQYF
d_gene: TRBD1; j_gene: TRBJ1-4; v_gene: TRBV11-2; abundance: .; CDR3nt: TGTGCCAGCAGCTTAGGGACAGGGGGCCCTAATGAAAAACTGTTTTTT; CDR3aa: CASSLGTGGPNEKLFF
d_gene: .; j_gene: TRBJ2-1; v_gene: TRBV5-1; abundance: .; CDR3nt: TGCGCCAGCGCCGCGGGACAGACATACAATGAGCAGTTCTTC; CDR3aa: CASAAGQTYNEQFF
d_gene: .; j_gene: TRBJ2-1; v_gene: TRBV30; abundance: once; CDR3nt: TGTGCCTGGTCTACCCTAGCCAATGAGCAGTTCTTC; CDR3aa: CAWSTLANEQFF
d_gene: TRBD1; j_gene: TRBJ2-7; v_gene: TRBV5-1; abundance: .; CDR3nt: TGCGCCAGCAGCTTGGAAGGGACAGGGACCTACGAGCAGTACTTC; CDR3aa: CASSLEGTGTYEQYF
d_gene: .; j_gene: TRBJ2-1; v_gene: TRBV4-3; abundance: .; CDR3nt: TGCGCCAGCAGCCAAGACCCAGGACAGAGCTCCTACAATGAGCAGTTCTTC; CDR3aa: CASSQDPGQSSYNEQFF
d_gene: .; j_gene: TRBJ1-1; v_gene: TRBV5-4; abundance: .; CDR3nt: TGTGCCAGCAGCCCAGGCCTTGGACTCGCGGGGGTGAGGAACACTGAAGCTTTCTTT; CDR3aa: CASSPGLGLAGVRNTEAFF
d_gene: TRBD1; j_gene: TRBJ1-5; v_gene: TRBV30; abundance: .; CDR3nt: TGTGCCTGGAGCGGACAGGGGATAGTTTTTGAGAGGGGCAATCAGCCCCAGCATTTT; CDR3aa: CAWSGQGIVFERGNQPQHF
d_gene: TRBD1; j_gene: TRBJ1-2; v_gene: TRBV30; abundance: .; CDR3nt: TGTGCCTGGAGTAAAACAGGGGTAGACGGCTACACCTTC; CDR3aa: CAWSKTGVDGYTF
d_gene: .; j_gene: TRBJ2-5; v_gene: TRBV5-4; abundance: .; CDR3nt: TGTGCCAGCAGCCCCCGACCCGGGACTCCGGCGGAGACCCAGTACTTC; CDR3aa: CASSPRPGTPAETQYF
d_gene: TRBD1; j_gene: TRBJ2-3; v_gene: TRBV7-3; abundance: .; CDR3nt: TGTGCCAGCAGCGAACAGGGGTTCACAGATACGCAGTATTTT; CDR3aa: CASSEQGFTDTQYF
d_gene: .; j_gene: TRBJ1-2; v_gene: TRBV19; abundance: few; CDR3nt: TGTGCCAGTAGTATAGTCACGGGGTACGGAGGAGGCTACACCTTC; CDR3aa: CASSIVTGYGGGYTF
d_gene: .; j_gene: TRBJ1-2; v_gene: TRBV2; abundance: .; CDR3nt: TGTGCCAGGAAGACAGGCTGGGATGGCTACACCTTC; CDR3aa: CARKTGWDGYTF
d_gene: TRBD1; j_gene: TRBJ1-2; v_gene: TRBV4-3; abundance: .; CDR3nt: TGCGCCAGCAGGCAGACAGGGGGCAGGGGCTATGGCTACACCTTC; CDR3aa: CASRQTGGRGYGYTF
d_gene: TRBD1; j_gene: TRBJ1-2; v_gene: TRBV30; abundance: .; CDR3nt: TGTGCCTGGAGCAGGGGGAATGGCTACACCTTC; CDR3aa: CAWSRGNGYTF
d_gene: .; j_gene: TRBJ2-7; v_gene: TRBV5-1; abundance: .; CDR3nt: TGCGCCAGCAGCTTCGGTGACTCCAGGGGAGTGTACGAGCAGTACTTC; CDR3aa: CASSFGDSRGVYEQYF
d_gene: .; j_gene: TRBJ1-2; v_gene: TRBV7-9; abundance: few; CDR3nt: TGTGCCAGCAGCTTATCCGGGGTAACGTATGGCTACACCTTC; CDR3aa: CASSLSGVTYGYTF
d_gene: .; j_gene: TRBJ2-2; v_gene: TRBV4-3; abundance: .; CDR3nt: TGCGCCAGCAGCCCCCGGCGGGGGCCAAACACCGGGGAGCTGTTTTTT; CDR3aa: CASSPRRGPNTGELFF
d_gene: TRBD1; j_gene: TRBJ2-2; v_gene: TRBV9; abundance: .; CDR3nt: TGTGCCAGCAGCGTAGTAGATACAGGGGGGATCGGGGAGCTGTTTTTT; CDR3aa: CASSVVDTGGIGELFF
d_gene: TRBD1; j_gene: TRBJ1-1; v_gene: TRBV29-1; abundance: .; CDR3nt: TGCAGCGCCGAAAGACAGGGTGAAAAAGCTTTCTTT; CDR3aa: CSAERQGEKAFF
d_gene: .; j_gene: TRBJ2-2; v_gene: TRBV11-2; abundance: .; CDR3nt: TGTGCCAGCAGCTTAGGTGGCTTCCTGAACACCGGGGAGCTGTTTTTT; CDR3aa: CASSLGGFLNTGELFF
d_gene: TRBD2; j_gene: TRBJ2-5; v_gene: TRBV27; abundance: .; CDR3nt: TGTGCCAGCAGTCACCCGCGGGGGGGCCAAGAGACCCAGTACTTC; CDR3aa: CASSHPRGGQETQYF
d_gene: .; j_gene: TRBJ2-7; v_gene: TRBV5-1; abundance: .; CDR3nt: TGCGCCAGCAGCCCCCAGGGGCGGGACGAGCAGTACTTC; CDR3aa: CASSPQGRDEQYF